The 13 T cell receptor beta chains below were found in one sample sequenced in a study of blood T cell repertoires in COVID-19. Profiling relied on immunoSEQ multiplex PCR, and the TCRdb table lists in-frame clones only, not all of them. The sample has about 270,000 clones; less than 90% are singletons. The specimen sequenced was peripheral blood. The receptors shown here come from a woman in her sixties or seventies with COVID-19, enrolled during active disease.

V gene TRBV7-9 combines with J gene TRBJ1-6; 10 nucleotides align to TRBD1. J gave up 6 bases and V 4 bases, and 0 bases lay outside the gene matches. CDR1 is SEHNR and CDR2 is FQNEAQ in the germline V gene (reference sequence). The CDR3 totals 14 residues. The CDR3 sequence: CASSWDRGNSPLHF. In DNA form, the CDR3 reads TGTGCCAGCAGCTGGGACAGGGGTAATTCACCCCTCCACTTT.

The chain is built from TRBV27 and TRBJ2-7, with D possibly matching TRBD2 (6 bases). Germline V CDR1 and CDR2: MNHEY, SMNVEV (reference sequence). The CDR3 is 15 residues long. The V end was cut by 5 bases, the J end by 8 bases, with 22 bases between. CDR3 sequence (DNA): TGTGCCAGCAGTCCCCCCGGGGACTCCCAATCCAAGCAGTACTTC. The encoded protein is CASSPPGDSQSKQYF.

The genes are TRBV24-1 and TRBJ1-1, with 11 bases aligning to TRBD1. Germline CDR1 is KGHDR and CDR2 is SFDVKD. V lost 4 bases and J lost 4; bases outside the gene matches: 4. The CDR3 is 15 residues long. CDR3 region: CATSDSGTGGTEAFF. CDR3 bases: TGTGCCACCAGTGACTCCGGGACAGGGGGCACTGAAGCTTTCTTT.

The chain is built from TRBV19 and TRBJ2-7; 7 positions match TRBD1. CDR1 LNHDA and CDR2 SQIVND come from the germline V gene (reference sequence). V dropped 3 bases and J dropped 2; count of bases not matched to a gene: 4. This CDR3 has 14 residues. The CDR3 sequence: CASSIRTGTYEQYF. In DNA form, the CDR3 reads TGTGCCAGTAGTATCCGGACAGGTACCTACGAGCAGTACTTC.

This clone was counted once. The genes are TRBV4-2 and TRBJ2-3, with TRBD2 matching 12 bases. CDR3 length: 15 amino acids. Germline V lookup: CDR1 LGHNA, CDR2 YNFKEQ. J was trimmed by 6 bases and V by 4 bases; bases with no gene match: 5. Here the CDR3 reads CASSRRLAGEDTQYF. CDR3 in DNA: TGTGCCAGCAGCCGCAGACTAGCGGGGGAGGATACGCAGTATTTT.

The chain employs TRBV19 and TRBJ2-2; no firm D call. The ends were cut back, 5 bases at V and 8 bases at J, with 9 bases in the middle. CDR3 length: 12 residues. Germline V gene lookup returns CDR1 LNHDA and CDR2 SQIVND (reference sequence). CDR3 nucleotides: TGTGCCAGTAGTTATTCAGGTGGGGAGCTGTTTTTT. It yields the protein CASSYSGGELFF.

The chain couples TRBV9 to TRBJ1-2; the D gene is possibly TRBD1 (5 bases). Germline CDR1 reads SGDLS; CDR2 reads YYNGEE. The V and J ends lost 3 bases and 2 bases respectively, with 8 bases between them. The CDR3 length is 13 residues. CDR3 loop: CASSETANYGYTF. The CDR3 DNA follows: TGTGCCAGCAGCGAGACAGCCAACTATGGCTACACCTTC. The full variable domain, with the rest looked up from reference TRBV9 and TRBJ1-2, is DSGVTQTPKHLITATGQRVTLRCSPRSGDLSVYWYQQSLDQGLQFLIQYYNGEERAKGNILERFSAQQFPDLHSELNLSSLELGDSALYFCASSETANYGYTFGSGTRLTVV.

CDR3: CASIQTGLYGYTF. In DNA form, the CDR3 reads TGTGCCAGCATTCAGACAGGGCTCTATGGCTACACCTTC. This chain joins TRBV5-6 and TRBJ1-2, with TRBD1 identical over 7 bases. The V gene's germline CDR1 is SGHDT and CDR2 YYEEEE. This CDR3 has 13 residues. The V and J ends lost 6 bases and 4 bases, in that order; junction bases with no gene match: 6.

The rearrangement uses TRBV5-5 and TRBJ1-6; D is ambiguous. V was trimmed by 2 bases and J by 6 bases, leaving 15 bases between them. CDR1 SGHKS and CDR2 YYEKEE come from the germline V gene (reference sequence). CDR3 length: 16 residues. CDR3 coding DNA: TGTGCCAGCAGCTTAACCGCGACAATCGGTAATTCACCCCTCCACTTT. Translating it yields CASSLTATIGNSPLHF. Drawing the rest from reference TRBV5-5 and TRBJ1-6, the complete variable domain is DAGVTQSPTHLIKTRGQQVTLRCSPISGHKSVSWYQQVLGQGPQFIFQYYEKEERGRGNFPDRFSARQFPNYSSELNVNALLLGDSALYLCASSLTATIGNSPLHFGNGTRLTVT.

This rearrangement joins TRBV10-3 to TRBJ1-4, with D possibly matching TRBD1 (6 bases). Per germline, CDR1 ENHRY and CDR2 SYGVKD. The CDR3 consists of 14 residues. V was shortened by 11 bases and J by 8 bases, with 21 bases between the two germline ends. CDR3 protein: CAASPGEGGEKLFF. In DNA form, the CDR3 reads TGTGCCGCCAGCCCGGGGGAGGGGGGCGAAAAACTGTTTTTT.

This rearrangement joins TRBV27 to TRBJ1-4; D perhaps matches TRBD1 (6 bases). Germline V gene sequence: CDR1 MNHEY, CDR2 SMNVEV (reference sequence). The CDR3 runs 13 residues. V was pared by 4 bases and J by 5 bases, with 8 bases between. The CDR3 region is CASSYRENEKLFF. In DNA, the CDR3 is TGTGCCAGCAGTTACAGGGAAAATGAAAAACTGTTTTTT.

V usage is TRBV6-6 and J usage is TRBJ2-2, with TRBD2 matching over 8 bases. The CDR3 totals 15 residues. Germline CDR1 is MNHNY and CDR2 is SVGAGI (reference sequence). With V trimmed by 6 bases and J by 0 bases, 3 bases remained unmatched. The CDR3 DNA sequence: TGTGCCAGCAGCGGGGGGGCGACGAACACCGGGGAGCTGTTTTTT. Translating gives CASSGGATNTGELFF.

This chain links TRBV28 with TRBJ1-2, with 7 bases that match TRBD1. Germline CDR1 and CDR2: MDHEN and SYDVKM. The trim removed 6 bases at V and 6 bases at J, leaving 10 bases unmatched. The length of the CDR3 is 14 residues. CDR3 nucleotides: TGTGCCAGCAGACCGGGACGCGACAGGGATGGCTACACCTTC. Its translation: CASRPGRDRDGYTF.